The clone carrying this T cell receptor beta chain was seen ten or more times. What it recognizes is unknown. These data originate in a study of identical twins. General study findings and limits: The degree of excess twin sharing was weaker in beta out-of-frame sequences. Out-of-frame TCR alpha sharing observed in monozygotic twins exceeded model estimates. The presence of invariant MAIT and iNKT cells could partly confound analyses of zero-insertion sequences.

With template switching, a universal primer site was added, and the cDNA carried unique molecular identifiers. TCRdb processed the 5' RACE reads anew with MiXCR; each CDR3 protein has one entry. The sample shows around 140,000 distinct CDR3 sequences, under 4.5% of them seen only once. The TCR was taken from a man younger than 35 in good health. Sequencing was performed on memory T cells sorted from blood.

CDR3 nucleotides: TGTGCCAGCAGTTTCTTGACAGGGGTGACCGGGGAGCTGTTTTTT. Its translation is CASSFLTGVTGELFF. The rearrangement links TRBV6-5 to TRBJ2-2, with TRBD1 matching 8 bases. This CDR3 spans 15 amino acids. In germline, CDR1 is MNHEY, CDR2 SVGAGI. V gave up 4 bases and J gave up 5 bases; unmatched junction bases: 6.